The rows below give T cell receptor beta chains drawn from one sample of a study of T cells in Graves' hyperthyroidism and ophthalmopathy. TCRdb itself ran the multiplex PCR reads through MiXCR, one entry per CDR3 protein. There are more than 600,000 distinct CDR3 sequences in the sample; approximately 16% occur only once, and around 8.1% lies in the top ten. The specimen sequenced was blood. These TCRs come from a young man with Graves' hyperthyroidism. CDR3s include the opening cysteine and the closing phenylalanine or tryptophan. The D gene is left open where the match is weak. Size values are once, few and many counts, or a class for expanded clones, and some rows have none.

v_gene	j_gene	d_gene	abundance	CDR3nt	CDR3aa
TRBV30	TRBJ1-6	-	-	TGTGCCTCGGGGAGAGGCCATAATTCACCCCTCCACTTT	CASGRGHNSPLHF
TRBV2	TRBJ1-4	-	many	TGTGCCAGCAGTGACAGGACGGGGGAAAAACTGTTTTTT	CASSDRTGEKLFF
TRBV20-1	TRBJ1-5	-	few	TGCAGTGCTAGAGGGGGGGCTCGCGAGCCCCAGCATTTT	CSARGGAREPQHF
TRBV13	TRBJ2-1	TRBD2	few	TGTGCCAGCAGGCCAGCGGGAGGGCCCCCCAATGAGCAGTTCTTC	CASRPAGGPPNEQFF
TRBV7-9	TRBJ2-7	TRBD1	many	TGTGCCAGCAGCCGACAGGGGTCGAGGCAGTACTTC	CASSRQGSRQYF
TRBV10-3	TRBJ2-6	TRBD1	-	TGTGCCATCAGTGACCAGGGGGCTGGGGCCAACGTCCTGACTTTC	CAISDQGAGANVLTF
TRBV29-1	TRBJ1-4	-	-	TGCAGCGTTGAGGGGGGAACTAATGAAAAACTGTTTTTT	CSVEGGTNEKLFF
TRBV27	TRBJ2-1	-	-	TGTGCCAGCAGTTTGGGGGCGGGAGAATTCAATGAGCAGTTCTTC	CASSLGAGEFNEQFF
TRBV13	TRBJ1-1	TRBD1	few	TGTGCCAGCAGAGGAACAGGGGGCGGCCCTGAAGCTTTCTTT	CASRGTGGGPEAFF
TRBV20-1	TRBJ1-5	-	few	TGCAGTGCTAGAGATCCGGTGGGATTGATTCAGCCCCAGCATTTT	CSARDPVGLIQPQHF
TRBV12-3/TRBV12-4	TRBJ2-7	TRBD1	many	TGTGCCAGCAGCCCCACAGGGGTCGGCTACGAGCAGTACTTC	CASSPTGVGYEQYF
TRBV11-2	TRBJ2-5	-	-	TGTGCCAGCGAAGGGATTGGGGAGACCCAGTACTTC	CASEGIGETQYF
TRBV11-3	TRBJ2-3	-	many	TGTGCCAGCAGCCTAAGGACTGGGGGCACAGATACGCAGTATTTT	CASSLRTGGTDTQYF
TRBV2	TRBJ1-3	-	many	TGTGCCAGCAGGGACAGATACTCTGGAAACACCATATATTTT	CASRDRYSGNTIYF
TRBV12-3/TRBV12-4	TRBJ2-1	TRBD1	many	TGTGCCAGCAGTTTGGGGACAGCCGATGAGCAGTTCTTC	CASSLGTADEQFF
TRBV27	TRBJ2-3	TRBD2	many	TGTGCCAGCAGATCCCGACTAGCGGTGACCACAGATACGCAGTATTTT	CASRSRLAVTTDTQYF
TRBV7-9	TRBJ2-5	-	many	TGTGCCAGCAGCTTCCCGTTACTACAGGGACGGCAAGAGACCCAGTACTTC	CASSFPLLQGRQETQYF
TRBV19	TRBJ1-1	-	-	TGTGCCAGTAGTCCCTCCCGGTCTGAAGCTTTCTTT	CASSPSRSEAFF
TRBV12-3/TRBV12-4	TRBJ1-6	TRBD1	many	TGTGCCAGCAGTTGGGACAGGGGTTATAATTCACCCCTCCACTTT	CASSWDRGYNSPLHF
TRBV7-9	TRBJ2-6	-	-	TGTGCCAGCACCCGATTGGGGGGAGGGGGTGGGGCCAACGTCCTGACTTTC	CASTRLGGGGGANVLTF
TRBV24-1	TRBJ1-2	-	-	TGTGCCACCAGCGATAACCGACAGAACTATGGCTACACCTTC	CATSDNRQNYGYTF
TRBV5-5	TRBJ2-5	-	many	TGTGCCAGCAGCCGAGCCGAAGGGCCTGAGACCCAGTACTTC	CASSRAEGPETQYF